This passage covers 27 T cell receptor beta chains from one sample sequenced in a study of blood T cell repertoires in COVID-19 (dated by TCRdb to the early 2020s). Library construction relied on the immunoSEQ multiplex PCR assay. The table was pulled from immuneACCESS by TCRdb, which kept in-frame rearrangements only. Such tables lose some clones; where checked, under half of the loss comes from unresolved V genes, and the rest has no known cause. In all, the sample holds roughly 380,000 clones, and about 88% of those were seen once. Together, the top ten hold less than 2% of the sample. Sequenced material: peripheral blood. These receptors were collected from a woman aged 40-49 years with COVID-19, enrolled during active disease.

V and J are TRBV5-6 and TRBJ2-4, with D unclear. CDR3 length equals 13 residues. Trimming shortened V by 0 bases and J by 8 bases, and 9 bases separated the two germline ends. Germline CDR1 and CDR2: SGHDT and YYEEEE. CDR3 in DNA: TGTGCCAGCAGCTTGGATCCGCAGGACATTCAGTACTTC. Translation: CASSLDPQDIQYF.

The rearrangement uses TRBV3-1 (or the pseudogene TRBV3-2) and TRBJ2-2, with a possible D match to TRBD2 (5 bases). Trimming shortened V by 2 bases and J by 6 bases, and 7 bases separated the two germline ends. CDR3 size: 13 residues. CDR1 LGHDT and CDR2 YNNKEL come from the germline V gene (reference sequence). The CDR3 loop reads CASSQRESGELFF. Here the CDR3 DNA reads TGTGCCAGCAGCCAAAGGGAGTCCGGGGAGCTGTTTTTT.

DNA of the CDR3: TGTGCCAGCAGCCAAGGTTCGGACAGGGGGGCTTTCTTT. Protein sequence: CASSQGSDRGAFF. This chain joins TRBV28 and TRBJ1-1; TRBD1 matches 10 bases. Germline values: CDR1 MDHEN, CDR2 SYDVKM. The CDR3 loop spans 13 amino acids. V gave up 6 bases and J gave up 11 bases; unmatched junction bases: 9. Using reference TRBV28 and TRBJ1-1 for the parts outside the CDR3, the full variable domain is DVKVTQSSRYLVKRTGEKVFLECVQDMDHENMFWYRQDPGLGLRLIYFSYDVKMKEKGDIPEGYSVSREKKERFSLILESASTNQTSMYLCASSQGSDRGAFFGQGTRLTVV.

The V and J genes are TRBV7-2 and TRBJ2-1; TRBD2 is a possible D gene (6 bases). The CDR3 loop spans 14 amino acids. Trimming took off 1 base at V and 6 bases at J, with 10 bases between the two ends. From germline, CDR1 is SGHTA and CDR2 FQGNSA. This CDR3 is CASSLGGKSNEQFF. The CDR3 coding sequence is TGTGCCAGCAGCTTAGGCGGGAAAAGCAATGAGCAGTTCTTC.

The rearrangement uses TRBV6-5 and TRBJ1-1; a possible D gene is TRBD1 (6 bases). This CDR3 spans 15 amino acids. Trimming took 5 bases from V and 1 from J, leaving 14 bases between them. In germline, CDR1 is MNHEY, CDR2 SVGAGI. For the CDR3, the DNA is TGTGCCAGCAGTCCCCTGGGGACAACGAACACTGAAGCTTTCTTT. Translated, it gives CASSPLGTTNTEAFF.

This CDR3 is CASYPSGAENTEAFF. CDR3 nucleotide sequence: TGTGCCAGCTATCCCTCAGGGGCGGAGAACACTGAAGCTTTCTTT. The chain has TRBV27 and TRBJ1-1; D might be TRBD1 (6 bases). Trimming removed 8 bases at V and 1 base at J, with 17 bases between. This CDR3 spans 15 amino acids. Per germline, CDR1 MNHEY and CDR2 SMNVEV (reference sequence).

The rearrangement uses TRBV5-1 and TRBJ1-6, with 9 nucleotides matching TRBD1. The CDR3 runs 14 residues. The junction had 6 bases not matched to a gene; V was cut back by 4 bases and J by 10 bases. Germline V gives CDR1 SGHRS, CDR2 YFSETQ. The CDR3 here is CASSQGQGGSPLHF. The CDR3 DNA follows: TGCGCCAGCAGCCAGGGACAGGGTGGATCACCCCTCCACTTT.

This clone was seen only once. DNA for the CDR3: TGTGCCAGCAGTGAAGAGTGGGGGAGGAGCGGCAATCAGCCCCAGCATTTT. This sequence encodes CASSEEWGRSGNQPQHF. This rearrangement joins TRBV6-1 to TRBJ1-5, with D possibly matching TRBD1 (5 bases). The ends were cut back, 1 base at V and 2 bases at J, with 15 bases in the middle. Germline loops: CDR1 MNHNS, CDR2 SASEGT. This CDR3 spans 17 amino acids.

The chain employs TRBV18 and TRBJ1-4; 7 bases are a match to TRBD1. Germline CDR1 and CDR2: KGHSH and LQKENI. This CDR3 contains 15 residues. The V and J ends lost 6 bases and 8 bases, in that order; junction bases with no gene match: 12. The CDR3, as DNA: TGTGCCAGCTCTCCCCCAAGGACAGGTTCCGAAAAACTGTTTTTT. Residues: CASSPPRTGSEKLFF. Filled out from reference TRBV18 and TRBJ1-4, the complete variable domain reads NAGVMQNPRHLVRRRGQEARLRCSPMKGHSHVYWYRQLPEEGLKFMVYLQKENIIDESGMPKERFSAEFPKEGPSILRIQQVVRGDSAAYFCASSPPRTGSEKLFFGSGTQLSVL.

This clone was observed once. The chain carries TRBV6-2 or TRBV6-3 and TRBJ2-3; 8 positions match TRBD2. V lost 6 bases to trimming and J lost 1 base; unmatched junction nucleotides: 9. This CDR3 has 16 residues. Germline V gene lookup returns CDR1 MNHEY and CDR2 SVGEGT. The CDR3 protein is CASSPPAGGGTDTQYF. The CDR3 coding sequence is TGTGCCAGCAGCCCCCCCGCGGGGGGCGGCACAGATACGCAGTATTTT.

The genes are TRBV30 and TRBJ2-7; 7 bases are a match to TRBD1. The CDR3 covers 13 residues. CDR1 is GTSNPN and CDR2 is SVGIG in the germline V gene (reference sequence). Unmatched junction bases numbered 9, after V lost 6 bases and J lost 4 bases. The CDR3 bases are TGTGCCTGTAAAGGAAGGGGGCTTTACGAGCAGTACTTC. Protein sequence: CACKGRGLYEQYF.

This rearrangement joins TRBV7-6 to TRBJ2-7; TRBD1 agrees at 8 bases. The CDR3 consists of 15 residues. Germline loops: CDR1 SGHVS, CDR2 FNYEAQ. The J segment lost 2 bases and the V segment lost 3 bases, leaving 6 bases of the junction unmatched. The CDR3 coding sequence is TGTGCCAGCAGCTTGTCGACAGGGGTGGCCTACGAGCAGTACTTC. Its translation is CASSLSTGVAYEQYF.

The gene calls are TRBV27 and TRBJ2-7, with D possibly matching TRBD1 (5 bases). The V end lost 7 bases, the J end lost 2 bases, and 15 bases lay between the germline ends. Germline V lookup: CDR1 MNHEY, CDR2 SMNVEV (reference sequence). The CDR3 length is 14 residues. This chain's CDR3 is CASNPMGRAYEQYF. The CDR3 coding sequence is TGTGCCAGCAACCCCATGGGGCGCGCCTACGAGCAGTACTTC.

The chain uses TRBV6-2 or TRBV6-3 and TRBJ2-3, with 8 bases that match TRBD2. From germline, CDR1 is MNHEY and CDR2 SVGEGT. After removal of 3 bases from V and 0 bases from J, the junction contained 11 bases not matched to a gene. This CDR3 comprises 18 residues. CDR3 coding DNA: TGTGCCAGCAGTTATTCCCTGCGGGGGGAAGCTAGCACAGATACGCAGTATTTT. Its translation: CASSYSLRGEASTDTQYF.

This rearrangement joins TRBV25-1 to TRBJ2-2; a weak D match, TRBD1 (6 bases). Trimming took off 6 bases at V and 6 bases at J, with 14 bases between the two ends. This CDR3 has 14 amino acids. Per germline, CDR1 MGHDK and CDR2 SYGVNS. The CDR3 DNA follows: TGTGCCAGCAGCCAAGACGCAGGGGCCGGGGAGCTGTTTTTT. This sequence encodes CASSQDAGAGELFF.

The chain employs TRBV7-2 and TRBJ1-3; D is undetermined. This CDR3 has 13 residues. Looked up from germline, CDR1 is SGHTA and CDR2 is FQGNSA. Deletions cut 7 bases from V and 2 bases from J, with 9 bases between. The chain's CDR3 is CASTTLTGNTIYF. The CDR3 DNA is TGTGCCAGCACTACTCTAACTGGAAACACCATATATTTT.

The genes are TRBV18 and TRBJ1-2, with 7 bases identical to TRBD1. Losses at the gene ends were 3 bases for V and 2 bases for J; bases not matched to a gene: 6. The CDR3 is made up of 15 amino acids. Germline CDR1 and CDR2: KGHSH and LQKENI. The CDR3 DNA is TGTGCCAGCTCACCGACCAAGGGACAGAACTATGGCTACACCTTC. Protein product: CASSPTKGQNYGYTF.

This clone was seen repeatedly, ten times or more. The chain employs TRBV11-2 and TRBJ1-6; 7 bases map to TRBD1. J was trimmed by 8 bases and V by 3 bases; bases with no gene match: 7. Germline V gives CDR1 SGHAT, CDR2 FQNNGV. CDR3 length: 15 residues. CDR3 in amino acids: CASSLTGNTDSPLHF. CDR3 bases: TGTGCCAGCAGCTTGACAGGGAATACGGATTCACCCCTCCACTTT.

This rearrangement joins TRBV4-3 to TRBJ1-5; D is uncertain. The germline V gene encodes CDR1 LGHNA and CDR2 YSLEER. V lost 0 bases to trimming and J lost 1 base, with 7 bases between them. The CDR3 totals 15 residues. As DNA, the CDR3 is TGCGCCAGCAGCCAAGATTGGGCCAGCAATCAGCCCCAGCATTTT. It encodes CASSQDWASNQPQHF.

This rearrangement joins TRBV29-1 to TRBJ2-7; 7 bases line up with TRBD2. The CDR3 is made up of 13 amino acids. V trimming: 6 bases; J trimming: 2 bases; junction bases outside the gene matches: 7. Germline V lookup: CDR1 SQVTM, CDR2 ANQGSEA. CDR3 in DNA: TGCAGCGTAAGGGAAAGCGGGGCCTACGAGCAGTACTTC. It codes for CSVRESGAYEQYF.

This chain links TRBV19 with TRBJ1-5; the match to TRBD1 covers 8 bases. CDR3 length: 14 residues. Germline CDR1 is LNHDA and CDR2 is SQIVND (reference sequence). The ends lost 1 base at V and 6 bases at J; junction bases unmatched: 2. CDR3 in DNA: TGTGCCAGTAGTATAGGACAGGGGCCTCAGCCCCAGCATTTT. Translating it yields CASSIGQGPQPQHF.

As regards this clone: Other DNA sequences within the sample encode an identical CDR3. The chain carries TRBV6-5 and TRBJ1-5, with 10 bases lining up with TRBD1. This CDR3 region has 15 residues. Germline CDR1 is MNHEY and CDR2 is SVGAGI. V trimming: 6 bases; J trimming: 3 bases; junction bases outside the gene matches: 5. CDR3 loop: CASSPDRGNNQPQHF. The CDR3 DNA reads TGTGCCAGCAGCCCGGACAGGGGGAACAATCAGCCCCAGCATTTT.

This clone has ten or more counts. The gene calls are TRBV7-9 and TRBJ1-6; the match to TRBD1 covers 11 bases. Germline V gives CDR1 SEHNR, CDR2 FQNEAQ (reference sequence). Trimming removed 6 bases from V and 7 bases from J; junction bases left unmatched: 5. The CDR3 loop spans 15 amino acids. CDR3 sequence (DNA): TGTGCCAGCAGAGGGGGACAGGGGGGGAATTCACCCCTCCACTTT. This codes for CASRGGQGGNSPLHF.

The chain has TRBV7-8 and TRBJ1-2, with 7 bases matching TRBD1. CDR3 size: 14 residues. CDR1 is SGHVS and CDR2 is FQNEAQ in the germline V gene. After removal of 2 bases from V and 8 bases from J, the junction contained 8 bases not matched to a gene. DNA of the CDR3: TGTGCCAGCAGCTTACATGAGGGGGCCGTCGGCTACACCTTC. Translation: CASSLHEGAVGYTF.

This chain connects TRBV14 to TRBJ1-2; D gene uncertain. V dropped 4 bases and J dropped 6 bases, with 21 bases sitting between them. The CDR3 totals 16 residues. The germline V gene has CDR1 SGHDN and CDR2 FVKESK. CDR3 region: CASSLRSQSPTHGYTF. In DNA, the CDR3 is TGTGCCAGCAGCCTAAGGTCACAGTCACCGACCCATGGCTACACCTTC.

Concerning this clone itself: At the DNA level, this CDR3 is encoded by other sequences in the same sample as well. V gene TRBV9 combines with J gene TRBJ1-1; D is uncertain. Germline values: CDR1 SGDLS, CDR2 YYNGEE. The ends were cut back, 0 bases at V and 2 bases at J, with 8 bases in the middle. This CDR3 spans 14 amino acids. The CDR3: CASSVGGQNTEAFF. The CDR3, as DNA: TGTGCCAGCAGCGTAGGAGGGCAAAACACTGAAGCTTTCTTT.

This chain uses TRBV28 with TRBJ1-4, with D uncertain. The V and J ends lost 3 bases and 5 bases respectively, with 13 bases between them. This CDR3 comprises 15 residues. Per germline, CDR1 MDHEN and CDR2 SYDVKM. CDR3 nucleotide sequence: TGTGCCAGCAGTTTTCAAGAGGGAGGAAATGAAAAACTGTTTTTT. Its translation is CASSFQEGGNEKLFF.